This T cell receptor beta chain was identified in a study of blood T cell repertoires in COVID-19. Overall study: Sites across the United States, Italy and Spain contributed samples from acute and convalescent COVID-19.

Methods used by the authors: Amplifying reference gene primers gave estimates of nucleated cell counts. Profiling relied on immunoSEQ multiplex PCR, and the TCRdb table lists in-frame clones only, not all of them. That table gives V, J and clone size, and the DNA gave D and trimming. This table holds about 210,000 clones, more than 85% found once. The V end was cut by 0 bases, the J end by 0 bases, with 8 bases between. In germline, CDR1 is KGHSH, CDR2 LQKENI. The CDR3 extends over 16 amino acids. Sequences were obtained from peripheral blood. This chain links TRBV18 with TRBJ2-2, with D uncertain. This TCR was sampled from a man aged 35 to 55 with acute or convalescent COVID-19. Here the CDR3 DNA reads TGTGCCAGCTCACCACCGTGGGCAACGAACACCGGGGAGCTGTTTTTT. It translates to CASSPPWATNTGELFF.